The rows below give T cell receptor beta chains drawn from one sample of a study of T cell responses to AZD1222 COVID-19 vaccine. Assay used: immunoSEQ multiplex PCR; TCRdb lists only in-frame clones, some missing. The table shows 110,000 to 150,000 clones, with 85% to 90% occurring only once. The source material was peripheral blood, sampled 28 days after the second AZD1222 dose. The origin of the receptors is an adult who received the AZD1222 COVID-19 vaccine. CDR3s include the opening cysteine and the closing phenylalanine or tryptophan. A D gene is named only where the DNA matches it firmly. Rows give clone size only sometimes, using once, few, many, or a class for an expanded clone.

d_call,clone_size,j_call,v_call,cdr3_nt,cdr3_aa
-,-,TRBJ1-6,TRBV7-2,TGTGCCAGCAGCCTAAGGGGGGGCGCGAATAATTCACCCCTCCACTTT,CASSLRGGANNSPLHF
-,-,TRBJ1-1,TRBV14,TGTGCCAGCAGCCCCATGGGCGGGGGGCCCAGGAACACTGAAGCTTTCTTT,CASSPMGGGPRNTEAFF
-,-,TRBJ2-3,TRBV5-1,TGCGCCAGCAGCTTGGGACCGGTCACAGATACGCAGTATTTT,CASSLGPVTDTQYF
TRBD1,-,TRBJ1-5,TRBV5-6,TGTGCCAGCAGCCGATGGGAAGGGGGCGAGTGGCAGCCCCAGCATTTT,CASSRWEGGEWQPQHF
-,-,TRBJ2-3,TRBV7-9,TGTGCCAGCAGCTTAGCCCAGGCCACAGATACGCAGTATTTT,CASSLAQATDTQYF
-,-,TRBJ1-2,TRBV3-1/TRBV3-2,TGTGCCAGCAGCCAAGATACGACAACGAACTATGGCTACACCTTC,CASSQDTTTNYGYTF
-,-,TRBJ2-1,TRBV9,TGTGCCAGCAGCACACCCCTGGCCGACCCGCCCTACAATGAGCAGTTCTTC,CASSTPLADPPYNEQFF
-,-,TRBJ1-2,TRBV7-3,TGTGCCAGCAGCTTAGTGGCAGGGGACGCCTATGGCTACACCTTC,CASSLVAGDAYGYTF
TRBD2,few,TRBJ2-3,TRBV5-1,TGCGCCAGCAGCTTGGCCCATGGGAGGGGCACAGATACGCAGTATTTT,CASSLAHGRGTDTQYF
-,-,TRBJ2-1,TRBV5-4,TGTGCCAGCAGCTTGGCCGCTCGCACCTCCTACAATGAGCAGTTCTTC,CASSLAARTSYNEQFF
-,-,TRBJ1-2,TRBV27,TGTGCCAGCAGATCCCTTGGGGATAACTATGGCTACACCTTC,CASRSLGDNYGYTF
-,few,TRBJ2-7,TRBV6-1,TGTGCCAGCAGTGAAGCGGTTCGAACTTACGAGCAGTACTTC,CASSEAVRTYEQYF
TRBD2,-,TRBJ2-3,TRBV28,TGTGCCACCAGCGGGAGTGAAGGGTTTGCAGATACGCAGTATTTT,CATSGSEGFADTQYF
-,-,TRBJ1-1,TRBV7-3,TGTGCCAGCAGCCAAGCGGGCCACACTGAAGCTTTCTTT,CASSQAGHTEAFF
-,-,TRBJ2-3,TRBV7-2,TGTGCCAGCAGCTTTAGTGGACAGCAAACAGATACGCAGTATTTT,CASSFSGQQTDTQYF
-,once,TRBJ2-1,TRBV10-3,TGTGCCAGTTGGACTGCCTCCTACAATGAGCAGTTCTTC,CASWTASYNEQFF
-,-,TRBJ1-3,TRBV14,TGTGCCAGCAGCCGGGTTACTGGAAACACCATATATTTT,CASSRVTGNTIYF
TRBD1,-,TRBJ2-1,TRBV7-9,TGTGCCAGCAGCCTGAGGACAGGGTCTAACAATGAGCAGTTCTTC,CASSLRTGSNNEQFF
-,-,TRBJ2-7,TRBV7-9,TGTGCCAGCAGCTCTGCCGGGACACCGTCCTACGAGCAGTACTTC,CASSSAGTPSYEQYF
-,-,TRBJ2-3,TRBV5-1,TGCGCCAGCAGCCCCAGGCAGTACACAGATACGCAGTATTTT,CASSPRQYTDTQYF
-,-,TRBJ1-1,TRBV19,TGTGCCAGTAGCAGATTAGAGGGGGACGAAGCTTTCTTT,CASSRLEGDEAFF
-,-,TRBJ1-1,TRBV30,TGTGCCTGGAGTGTAAAGGGTTGGGACCTCTTGAACACTGAAGCTTTCTTT,CAWSVKGWDLLNTEAFF
TRBD1,-,TRBJ1-2,TRBV2,TGTGCCACGACAACCCAGGGGGCGTCCCTCTATGGCTACACCTTC,CATTTQGASLYGYTF
-,-,TRBJ1-1,TRBV9,TGTGCCAGCAGCCCTGGATGGGTAATGAACACTGAAGCTTTCTTT,CASSPGWVMNTEAFF
-,-,TRBJ2-2,TRBV5-8,TGTGCCAGCAGCCCGCGAGCAGTTAACACCGGGGAGCTGTTTTTT,CASSPRAVNTGELFF
-,-,TRBJ2-7,TRBV12-1,TGTGCCAGCAGCTTCCCCCGTGGGGGACACTCGTTTGAGCAGTACTTC,CASSFPRGGHSFEQYF
-,few,TRBJ2-7,TRBV4-3,TGCGCCAGCAGCCAAGAGCACCCCGGTGGATCCTACGAGCAGTACTTC,CASSQEHPGGSYEQYF
-,few,TRBJ2-3,TRBV19,TGTGCCAGTAGTACGAAGGTGGGCAGTAGCACAGATACGCAGTATTTT,CASSTKVGSSTDTQYF
-,-,TRBJ1-1,TRBV19,TGTGCCAGTAGTGTGAGGGGCACTGAAGCTTTCTTT,CASSVRGTEAFF
-,-,TRBJ1-5,TRBV4-1,TGCGCCAGCAGCCAGACCCAAACGCTAGTTGGGGGCTATCAGCCCCAGCATTTT,CASSQTQTLVGGYQPQHF
-,-,TRBJ1-6,TRBV27,TGTGCCAGCAGTTTAGGGGGACGGGGGAGGAGCTCCTATAATTCACCCCTCCACTTT,CASSLGGRGRSSYNSPLHF
-,-,TRBJ1-4,TRBV30,TGTGCCTGGAGTCGTGCAACTAATGAAAAACTGTTTTTT,CAWSRATNEKLFF
TRBD2,-,TRBJ2-2,TRBV19,TGTGCCAGTATTGGGAGCGGGACTGACGGGGAGCTGTTTTTT,CASIGSGTDGELFF
-,-,TRBJ2-2,TRBV11-2,TGTGCCAGCAGCTCCCACAGGGTAACCGGGGAGCTGTTTTTT,CASSSHRVTGELFF
-,-,TRBJ1-1,TRBV19,TGTGCCAGTAGTCCCCGCTGGGGGCGGGACACTGAAGCTTTCTTT,CASSPRWGRDTEAFF
TRBD1,-,TRBJ1-5,TRBV19,TGTGCCAGTGCACAGGGGCTTCAGCCCCAGCATTTT,CASAQGLQPQHF
TRBD2,-,TRBJ2-1,TRBV10-2,TGCGCCAGCAGTAACCAGCGGGAGTATGCCTACAATGAGCAGTTCTTC,CASSNQREYAYNEQFF
-,-,TRBJ1-6,TRBV5-6,TGTGCCAGCAGCTTGGGGGGGTTCTCCTATAATTCACCCCTCCACTTT,CASSLGGFSYNSPLHF
-,-,TRBJ1-2,TRBV6-6,TGTGCCAGCAGTTACAGCGGGGGAGCTAACTATGGCTACACCTTC,CASSYSGGANYGYTF
-,-,TRBJ1-2,TRBV27,TGTGCCAGCAGTTTACAAGGGAACTATGGCTACACCTTC,CASSLQGNYGYTF
-,few,TRBJ2-5,TRBV7-3,TGTGCCAGCAGCTCTAACCAAGAGACCCAGTACTTC,CASSSNQETQYF
TRBD1,-,TRBJ2-7,TRBV5-1,TGCGCCAGCAGCCCGACCGGGACAGCCTACGAGCAGTACTTC,CASSPTGTAYEQYF
-,-,TRBJ2-7,TRBV20-1,TGCAGTGCTAGTGTCGCCTACGAGCAGTACTTC,CSASVAYEQYF
TRBD2,few,TRBJ2-2,TRBV6-5,TGTGCCAGCAAGGCGGGGGGGCTAAACACCGGGGAGCTGTTTTTT,CASKAGGLNTGELFF
TRBD1,-,TRBJ1-1,TRBV5-1,TGCGCCAGCAGCTTGAGACAGGGGAACACTGAAGCTTTCTTT,CASSLRQGNTEAFF
-,-,TRBJ2-5,TRBV5-1,TGCGCCAGCAGCTTGGCACAAGAGACCCAGTACTTC,CASSLAQETQYF
-,-,TRBJ2-7,TRBV28,TGTGCCAGCATTGGGTTGAGGGAATACGAGCAGTACTTC,CASIGLREYEQYF
-,once,TRBJ1-1,TRBV5-6,TGTGCCAGCAGCTTGGCCGGGGGGTTGAACACTGAAGCTTTCTTT,CASSLAGGLNTEAFF
-,-,TRBJ2-1,TRBV14,TGTGCCAGCAGCCTCCCGACTAGGGACAATGAGCAGTTCTTC,CASSLPTRDNEQFF
TRBD1,-,TRBJ1-6,TRBV2,TGTGCCAGCAGAGATACCGGGACAGCCCTCCACTTT,CASRDTGTALHF
-,once,TRBJ2-5,TRBV7-2,TGTGCCAGCAGCGAAGAGACCCAGTACTTC,CASSEETQYF
TRBD2,-,TRBJ2-7,TRBV18,TGTGCCAGCTCACCAGGGACTAGCGGGAGAAACGAGCAGTACTTC,CASSPGTSGRNEQYF